A selection of T cell receptor beta chains follows, all from one sample in a study of identical twins. One entry per CDR3 protein, called by TCRdb with MiXCR from the 5' RACE reads. The sample lists about 530,000 distinct CDR3 sequences, roughly 15% occurring once. The sample was also reused in another study, on yellow fever vaccine responses in identical twins.

The material sequenced was CD4+ T cells sorted from blood. These receptors all come from a woman under 30 in good health. Both conserved end residues are part of each CDR3. A D gene is named only where the DNA matches it firmly. Not all rows give a size; the values are once, few, many and, for expanded clones, a class.

D gene,J gene,V gene,clone size,CDR3 DNA,CDR3 protein
TRBD1,TRBJ2-5,TRBV28,-,TGTGCCAGCGGACAGGGACAGCTACAAGAGACCCAGTACTTC,CASGQGQLQETQYF
-,TRBJ1-2,TRBV15,few,TGTGCCACCAGCAGAGACCGGGGCCGCTATGGCTACACCTTC,CATSRDRGRYGYTF
-,TRBJ2-1,TRBV14,few,TGTGCCAGCAGCCAAGATCGGGCCAACCAGGCGTTCTTC,CASSQDRANQAFF
TRBD1,TRBJ2-1,TRBV11-2,-,TGTGCCAGCAGCCCTCCCCCCGGGACAGGGGGCTATGGGTCCTACAATGAGCAGTTCTTC,CASSPPPGTGGYGSYNEQFF
-,TRBJ2-5,TRBV5-1,few,TGCGCCAGCAGCGGAGGGACGGCGACTCTACAAGAGACCCAGTACTTC,CASSGGTATLQETQYF
TRBD2,TRBJ2-5,TRBV5-1,-,TGCGCCAGCAGCTTGGATAGCGGGGTTTGGGAGACCCAGTACTTC,CASSLDSGVWETQYF
TRBD1,TRBJ2-7,TRBV10-3,-,TGTGCCATCAGTGAAAATTCAGGGGGACGTTCTTTATACGAGCAGTACTTC,CAISENSGGRSLYEQYF
-,TRBJ1-2,TRBV12-3/TRBV12-4,many,TGTGCCAGCAGTTTTAATGGCTACACCTTC,CASSFNGYTF
-,TRBJ2-5,TRBV4-1,-,TGCGCCAGCAGCTTCGGATACCCGGTAATTGAGACCCAGTACTTC,CASSFGYPVIETQYF
TRBD2,TRBJ2-2,TRBV12-3/TRBV12-4,-,TGTGCCAGCAGTTTAGGGGGGGGAGCCGGGGAGCTGTTTTTT,CASSLGGGAGELFF
-,TRBJ1-3,TRBV6-4,-,TGTGCCAGCAGCGGGCCGCACTCTGGAAACACCATATATTTT,CASSGPHSGNTIYF
TRBD1,TRBJ1-1,TRBV5-1,many,TGCGCCAGCAGCACTGGGGACAGGGACAACACTGAAGCTTTCTTT,CASSTGDRDNTEAFF
-,TRBJ2-7,TRBV19,many,TGTGCCAGTAGTATAGGATCTAGCTACGAGCAGTACTTC,CASSIGSSYEQYF
-,TRBJ2-3,TRBV7-6,many,TGTGCCAGCAGCTTCGATAGGGGGGATACGCAGTATTTT,CASSFDRGDTQYF
-,TRBJ2-1,TRBV24-1,few,TGTGCCACCAGTGATTTGCAAATCGAGGACGGGAGCTCCTACAATGAGCAGTTCTTC,CATSDLQIEDGSSYNEQFF
TRBD1,TRBJ1-1,TRBV5-1,few,TGCGCCAGCAGCCCGGACAGGGGTATCGCTTTCTTT,CASSPDRGIAFF
-,TRBJ2-2,TRBV6-1,-,TGTGCCAGCAATCCGGGACATAACACCGGGGAGCTGTTTTTT,CASNPGHNTGELFF
TRBD1,TRBJ2-3,TRBV19,once,TGTGCCAGTATGGACAGGGGGCGGATAGATACGCAGTATTTT,CASMDRGRIDTQYF
-,TRBJ2-2,TRBV4-2,few,TGTGCCAGCAGCCTCCCGTTGGCAGGGTTGAACACCGGGGAGCTGTTTTTT,CASSLPLAGLNTGELFF
-,TRBJ2-6,TRBV6-1,-,TGTGCCAGCAGAGAAGGAGGGTCTGGGGCCAACGTCCTGACTTTC,CASREGGSGANVLTF